The following is a T cell receptor (beta chain) sequence with its context. Its antigen is not known. The data belong to a study of cytomegalovirus exposure and HLA in healthy donors. General study results and limits: About 87% or about 30% of the time was how often most TCR beta V segments were productive, according to an earlier analysis.

Trimming stripped 0 bases from V and 3 bases from J, with 11 bases between. The CDR3 consists of 15 residues. CDR1 LNHDA and CDR2 SQIVND come from the germline V gene (reference sequence). The PCR used 60 Vbeta and 13 Jbeta primers. Clones were sequenced by immunoSEQ multiplex PCR, and TCRdb holds only the in-frame ones, with some missing. The table records some 160,000 clones, around 77% of them present only once. The study sampled nominally healthy donors, though unrecorded immune exposures were likely. This sequence was found in a woman aged 25-40 years in good health and CMV-seronegative. Sequenced: PBMCs. This chain connects TRBV19 to TRBJ1-2, with a tentative D call TRBD1 (6 bases). The CDR3 sequence is CASSIDESGDYGYTF. The DNA for the CDR3 is TGTGCCAGTAGTATAGATGAGTCAGGGGACTATGGCTACACCTTC.